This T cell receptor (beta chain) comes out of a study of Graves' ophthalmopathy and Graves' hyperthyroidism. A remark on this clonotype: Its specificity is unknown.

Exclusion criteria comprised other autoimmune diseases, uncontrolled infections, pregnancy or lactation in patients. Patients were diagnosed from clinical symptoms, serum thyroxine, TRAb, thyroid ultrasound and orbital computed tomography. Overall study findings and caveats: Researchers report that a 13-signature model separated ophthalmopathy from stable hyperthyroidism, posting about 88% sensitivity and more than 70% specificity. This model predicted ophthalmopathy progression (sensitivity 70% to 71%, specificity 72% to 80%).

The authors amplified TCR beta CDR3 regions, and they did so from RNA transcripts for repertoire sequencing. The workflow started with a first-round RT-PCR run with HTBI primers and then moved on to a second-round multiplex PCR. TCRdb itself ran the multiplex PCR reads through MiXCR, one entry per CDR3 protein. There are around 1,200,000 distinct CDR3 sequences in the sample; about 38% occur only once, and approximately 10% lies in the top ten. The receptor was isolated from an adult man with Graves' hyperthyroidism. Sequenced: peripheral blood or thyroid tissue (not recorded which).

The CDR3 protein is CASRSRPGLEQYF. In nucleotides, the CDR3 is TGTGCCAGCAGGTCCCGGCCCGGGCTCGAGCAGTACTTC. The V gene is TRBV12-3 or TRBV12-4, the J gene TRBJ2-7; the D is unclear. V lost 6 bases to trimming and J lost 6 bases, with 15 bases between them. There are 13 residues in the CDR3.